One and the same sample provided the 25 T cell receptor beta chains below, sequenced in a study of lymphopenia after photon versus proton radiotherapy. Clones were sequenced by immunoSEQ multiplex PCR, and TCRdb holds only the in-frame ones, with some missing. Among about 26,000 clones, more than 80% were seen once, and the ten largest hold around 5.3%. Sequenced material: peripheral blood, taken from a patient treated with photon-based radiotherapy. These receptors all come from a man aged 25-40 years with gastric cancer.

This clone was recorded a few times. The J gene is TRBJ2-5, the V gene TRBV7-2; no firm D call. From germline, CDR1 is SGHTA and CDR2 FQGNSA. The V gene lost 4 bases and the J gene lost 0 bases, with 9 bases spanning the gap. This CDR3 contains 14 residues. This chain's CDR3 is CASSSRANQETQYF. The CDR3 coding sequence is TGTGCCAGCAGCTCAAGGGCGAACCAAGAGACCCAGTACTTC.

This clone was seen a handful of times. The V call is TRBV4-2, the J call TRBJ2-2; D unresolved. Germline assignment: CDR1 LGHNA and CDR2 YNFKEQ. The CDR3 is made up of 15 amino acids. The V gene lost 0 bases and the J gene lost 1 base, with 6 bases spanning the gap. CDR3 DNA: TGTGCCAGCAGCCAAGATCGTGTGAACACCGGGGAGCTGTTTTTT. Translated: CASSQDRVNTGELFF.

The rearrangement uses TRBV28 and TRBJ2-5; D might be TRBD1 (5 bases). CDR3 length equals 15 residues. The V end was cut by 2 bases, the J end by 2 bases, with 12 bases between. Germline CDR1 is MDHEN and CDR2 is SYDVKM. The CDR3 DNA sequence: TGTGCCAGCAGTTTAAATTATGGACAACAAGAGACCCAGTACTTC. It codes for CASSLNYGQQETQYF.

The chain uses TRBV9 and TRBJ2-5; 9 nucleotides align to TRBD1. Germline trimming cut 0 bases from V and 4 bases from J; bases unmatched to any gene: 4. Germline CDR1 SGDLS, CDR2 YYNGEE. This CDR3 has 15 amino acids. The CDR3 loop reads CASSVAGQGSETQYF. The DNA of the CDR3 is TGTGCCAGCAGCGTAGCAGGACAGGGGTCAGAGACCCAGTACTTC.

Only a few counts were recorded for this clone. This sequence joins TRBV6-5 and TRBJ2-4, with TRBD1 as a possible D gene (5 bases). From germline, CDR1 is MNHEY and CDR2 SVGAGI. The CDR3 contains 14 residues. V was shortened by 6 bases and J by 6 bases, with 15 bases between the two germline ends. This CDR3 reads CASSSRVLGNIQYF. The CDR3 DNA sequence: TGTGCCAGCAGCTCCAGGGTACTTGGAAACATTCAGTACTTC.

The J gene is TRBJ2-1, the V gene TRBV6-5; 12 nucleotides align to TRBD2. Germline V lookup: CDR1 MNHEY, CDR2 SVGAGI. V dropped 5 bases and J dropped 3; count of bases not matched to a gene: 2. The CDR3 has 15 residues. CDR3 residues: CASSRTSGDYNEQFF. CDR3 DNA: TGTGCCAGCAGTCGGACTAGCGGGGACTACAATGAGCAGTTCTTC.

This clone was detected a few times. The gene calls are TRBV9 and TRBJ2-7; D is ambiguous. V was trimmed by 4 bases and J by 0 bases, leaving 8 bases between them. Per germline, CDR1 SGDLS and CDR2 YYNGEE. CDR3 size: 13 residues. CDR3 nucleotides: TGTGCCAGCAGCTCTAGTAGCTCCTACGAGCAGTACTTC. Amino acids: CASSSSSSYEQYF.

CDR3 nucleotides: TGTGCCAGCAGCAGACCTAGCGACCGAGAGACCCAGTACTTC. It yields the protein CASSRPSDRETQYF. V and J are TRBV6-6 and TRBJ2-5; weak D call: TRBD2 (6 bases). There are 14 residues in the CDR3. V gave up 6 bases and J gave up 4 bases, with 15 bases separating them. Germline CDR1 and CDR2: MNHNY and SVGAGI (reference sequence).

The CDR3 DNA reads TGTGCCAGCAGTTTATCGAGGGAGCACTACGAGCAGTACTTC. Protein: CASSLSREHYEQYF. The chain is built from TRBV27 and TRBJ2-7, with D tentatively TRBD2 (5 bases). Germline loops: CDR1 MNHEY, CDR2 SMNVEV (reference sequence). V lost 0 bases and J 3 bases, leaving 9 bases between the germline ends. The CDR3 totals 14 residues.

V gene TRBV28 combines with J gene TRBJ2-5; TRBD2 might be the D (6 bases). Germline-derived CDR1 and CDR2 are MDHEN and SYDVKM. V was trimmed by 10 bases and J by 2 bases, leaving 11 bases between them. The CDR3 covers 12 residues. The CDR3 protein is CAISGGQETQYF. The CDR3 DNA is TGTGCCATATCCGGGGGACAAGAGACCCAGTACTTC.

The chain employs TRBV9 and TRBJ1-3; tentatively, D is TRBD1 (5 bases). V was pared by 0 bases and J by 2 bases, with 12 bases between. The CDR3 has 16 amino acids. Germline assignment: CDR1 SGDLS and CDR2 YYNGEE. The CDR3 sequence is CASSVGSEGTGNTIYF. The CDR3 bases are TGTGCCAGCAGCGTAGGATCCGAGGGGACTGGAAACACCATATATTTT.

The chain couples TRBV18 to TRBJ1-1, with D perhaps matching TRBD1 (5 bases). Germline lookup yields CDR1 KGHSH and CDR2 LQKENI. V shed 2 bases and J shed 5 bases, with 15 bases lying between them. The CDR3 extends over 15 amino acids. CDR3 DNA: TGTGCCAGCTCACCATCCTCAGGGTCTATAACTGAAGCTTTCTTT. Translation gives CASSPSSGSITEAFF.

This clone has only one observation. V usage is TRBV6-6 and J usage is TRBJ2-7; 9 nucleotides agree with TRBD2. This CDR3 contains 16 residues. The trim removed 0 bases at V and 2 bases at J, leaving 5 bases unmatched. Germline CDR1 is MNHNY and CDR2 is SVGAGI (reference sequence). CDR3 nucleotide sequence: TGTGCCAGCAGTTACTCGTTAGCGGGAGTGGCCTACGAGCAGTACTTC. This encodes CASSYSLAGVAYEQYF.

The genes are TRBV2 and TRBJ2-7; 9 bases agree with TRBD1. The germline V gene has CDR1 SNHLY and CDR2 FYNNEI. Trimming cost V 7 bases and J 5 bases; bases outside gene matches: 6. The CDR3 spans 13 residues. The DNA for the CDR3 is TGTGCCAGCATCCGGGACAGGGTCGACGAGCAGTACTTC. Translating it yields CASIRDRVDEQYF.

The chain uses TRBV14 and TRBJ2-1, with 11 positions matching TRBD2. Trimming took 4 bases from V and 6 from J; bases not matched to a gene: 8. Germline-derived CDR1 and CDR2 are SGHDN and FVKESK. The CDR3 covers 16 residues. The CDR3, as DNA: TGTGCCAGCAGCCTTCTAACTAGCGGGGGCCCCAATGAGCAGTTCTTC. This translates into CASSLLTSGGPNEQFF. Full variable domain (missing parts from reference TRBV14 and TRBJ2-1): EAGVTQFPSHSVIEKGQTVTLRCDPISGHDNLYWYRRVMGKEIKFLLHFVKESKQDESGMPNNRFLAERTGGTYSTLKVQPAELEDSGVYFCASSLLTSGGPNEQFFGPGTRLTVL.

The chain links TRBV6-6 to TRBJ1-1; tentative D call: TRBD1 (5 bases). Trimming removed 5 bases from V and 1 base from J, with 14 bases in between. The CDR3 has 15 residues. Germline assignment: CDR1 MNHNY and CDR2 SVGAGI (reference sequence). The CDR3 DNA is TGTGCCAGCAGTCCTAGGACATCTACGAACACTGAAGCTTTCTTT. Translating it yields CASSPRTSTNTEAFF.

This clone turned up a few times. CDR3 bases: TGTGCCAGTTTCCCCCGGGACTTATCCTACAATGAGCAGTTCTTC. It specifies CASFPRDLSYNEQFF. V usage is TRBV27 and J usage is TRBJ2-1; tentatively, D is TRBD2 (6 bases). The CDR3 is made up of 15 amino acids. With 9 bases removed from V and 1 base from J, the gap between germline ends came to 16 bases. Germline CDR1 MNHEY, CDR2 SMNVEV (reference sequence).

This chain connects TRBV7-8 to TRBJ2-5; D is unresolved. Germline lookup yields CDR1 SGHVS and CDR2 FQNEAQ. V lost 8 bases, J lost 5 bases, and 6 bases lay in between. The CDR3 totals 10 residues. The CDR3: CASGRETQYF. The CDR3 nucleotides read TGTGCCAGCGGACGGGAGACCCAGTACTTC.

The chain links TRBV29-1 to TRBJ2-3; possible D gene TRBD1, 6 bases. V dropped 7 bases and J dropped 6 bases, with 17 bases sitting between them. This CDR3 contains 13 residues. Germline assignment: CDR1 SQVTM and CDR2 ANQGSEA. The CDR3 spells CSADWGQSDTQYF. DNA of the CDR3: TGCAGCGCTGACTGGGGGCAGTCTGATACGCAGTATTTT.

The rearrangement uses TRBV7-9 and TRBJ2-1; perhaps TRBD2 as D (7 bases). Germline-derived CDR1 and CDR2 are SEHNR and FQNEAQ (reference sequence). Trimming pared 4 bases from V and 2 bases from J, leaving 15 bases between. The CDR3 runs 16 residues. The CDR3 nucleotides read TGTGCCAGCAGCTCTCAAGGGGGGGCAACCTACAATGAGCAGTTCTTC. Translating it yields CASSSQGGATYNEQFF.

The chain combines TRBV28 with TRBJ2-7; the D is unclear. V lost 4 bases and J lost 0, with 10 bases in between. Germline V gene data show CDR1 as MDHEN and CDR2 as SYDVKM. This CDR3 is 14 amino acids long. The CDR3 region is CASSSVTLSYEQYF. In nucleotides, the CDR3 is TGTGCCAGCAGTTCAGTGACACTCTCCTACGAGCAGTACTTC.

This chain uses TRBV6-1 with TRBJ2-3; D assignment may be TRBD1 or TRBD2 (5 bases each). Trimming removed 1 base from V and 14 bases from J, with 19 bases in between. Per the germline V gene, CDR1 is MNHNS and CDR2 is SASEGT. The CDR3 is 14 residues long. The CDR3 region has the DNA TGTGCCAGCAGTGAAGGGTTTAGGGACCCAAGGATGTATTTT. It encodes CASSEGFRDPRMYF.

This CDR3 reads CASMKDRQAAYGYTF. The CDR3 nucleotides are TGTGCCAGTATGAAGGACAGGCAGGCCGCCTATGGCTACACCTTC. The chain recombines TRBV19 with TRBJ1-2, with 7 bases matching TRBD1. Germline V gene lookup returns CDR1 LNHDA and CDR2 SQIVND (reference sequence). The CDR3 sequence is 15 residues long. J lost 4 bases, V lost 7 bases, and 12 bases had no gene match. The full variable domain, with the rest looked up from reference TRBV19 and TRBJ1-2, is DGGITQSPKYLFRKEGQNVTLSCEQNLNHDAMYWYRQDPGQGLRLIYYSQIVNDFQKGDIAEGYSVSREKKESFPLTVTSAQKNPTAFYLCASMKDRQAAYGYTFGSGTRLTVV.

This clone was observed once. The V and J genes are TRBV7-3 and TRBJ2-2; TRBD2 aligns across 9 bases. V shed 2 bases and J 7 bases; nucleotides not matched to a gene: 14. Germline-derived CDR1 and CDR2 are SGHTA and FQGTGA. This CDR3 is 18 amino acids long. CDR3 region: CASSLSAGTSFYGGELFF. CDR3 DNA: TGTGCCAGCAGCTTATCAGCCGGGACTAGCTTTTACGGCGGGGAGCTGTTTTTT.

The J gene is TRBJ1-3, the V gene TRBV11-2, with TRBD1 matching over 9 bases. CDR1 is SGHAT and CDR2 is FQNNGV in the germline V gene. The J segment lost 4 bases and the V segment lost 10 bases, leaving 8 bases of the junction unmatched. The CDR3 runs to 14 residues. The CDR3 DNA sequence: TGTGCCACCCCGGGACAGGGCGGCGGAAACACCATATATTTT. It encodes CATPGQGGGNTIYF.